These 17 T cell receptor beta chains were all obtained from the same sample, sequenced in a study of T cell responses to AZD1222 COVID-19 vaccine (dated by TCRdb to the early 2020s). The time point label on this specimen signifies: about 28 days (+/-7) after the second vaccine dose. The library was prepared using the immunoSEQ multiplex PCR assay. TCRdb took over this immuneACCESS table, retaining in-frame rearrangements with V and J assigned. Such tables are incomplete; in checked studies, under half of the missing clones stem from an unresolved V gene, and the remainder is unexplained. The sample table shows 110,000 to 150,000 clones, and roughly 91% are seen once. The biggest ten clones account for just under 2% of the sample. Material: peripheral blood, obtained 28 days after the second AZD1222 dose. These receptors all come from an adult who received the AZD1222 COVID-19 vaccine.

The V gene is TRBV18, the J gene TRBJ2-1; D is tentatively TRBD1 or TRBD2 (7 bases each). The V end was cut by 3 bases, the J end by 3 bases, with 12 bases between. Looked up from germline, CDR1 is KGHSH and CDR2 is LQKENI. CDR3 length: 15 amino acids. CDR3 coding DNA: TGTGCCAGCTCACCCAGGGGGGGATTCTACAATGAGCAGTTCTTC. Amino acid sequence: CASSPRGGFYNEQFF.

The V and J genes are TRBV19 and TRBJ1-1; D is undetermined. Trimming shortened V by 7 bases and J by 0 bases, and 12 bases separated the two germline ends. Germline V gene data show CDR1 as LNHDA and CDR2 as SQIVND (reference sequence). The length of the CDR3 is 14 residues. The DNA of the CDR3 is TGTGCCAGTACTGTAGGGCGGTTGAACACTGAAGCTTTCTTT. Protein product: CASTVGRLNTEAFF.

The gene calls are TRBV9 and TRBJ2-2, with 7 bases that match TRBD2. CDR1 and CDR2 (germline): SGDLS, YYNGEE. With V trimmed by 4 bases and J by 3 bases, 9 bases remained unmatched. This CDR3 has 16 amino acids. The DNA for the CDR3 is TGTGCCAGCAGCTTTCAGACTAGCCGATACACCGGGGAGCTGTTTTTT. Translation: CASSFQTSRYTGELFF.

The rearrangement joins TRBV3-1 (or the pseudogene TRBV3-2) to TRBJ2-1; possibly TRBD1 for D (6 bases). V was shortened by 2 bases and J by 6 bases, with 11 bases between the two germline ends. This CDR3 contains 14 residues. Germline CDR1 is LGHDT and CDR2 is YNNKEL (reference sequence). CDR3 in amino acids: CASSQQGQRNEQFF. The CDR3 bases are TGTGCCAGCAGCCAACAGGGGCAACGCAATGAGCAGTTCTTC.

The chain couples TRBV6-4 to TRBJ1-4, with TRBD1 matching 7 bases. CDR3 size: 14 residues. After removal of 8 bases from V and 8 bases from J, the junction contained 11 bases not matched to a gene. Germline CDR1 reads MRHNA; CDR2 reads SNTAGT. The CDR3 DNA is TGTGCCAGCGCACGAAGGGGGCGCAGAGAAAAACTGTTTTTT. Translating gives CASARRGRREKLFF.

The chain uses TRBV19 and TRBJ2-4; D remains ambiguous. CDR1 and CDR2 from the germline V gene are LNHDA and SQIVND (reference sequence). V lost 7 bases and J 4 bases, leaving 20 bases between the germline ends. The CDR3 has 16 amino acids. CDR3 nucleotides: TGTGCCAGTACCCGTGGGGAAGGCATTGGGAAAAACATTCAGTACTTC. Its protein product is CASTRGEGIGKNIQYF.

The chain combines TRBV3-1 (or the pseudogene TRBV3-2) with TRBJ1-6; maybe TRBD1 (6 bases). The CDR3 contains 15 residues. CDR1 LGHDT and CDR2 YNNKEL come from the germline V gene (reference sequence). The V gene lost 4 bases and the J gene lost 8 bases, with 15 bases spanning the gap. The CDR3 sequence is CASSLGAFGHSPLHF. The CDR3 DNA sequence: TGTGCCAGCAGCCTGGGGGCTTTTGGGCATTCACCCCTCCACTTT.

V gene TRBV18 combines with J gene TRBJ1-5, with 7 nucleotides matching TRBD1. The CDR3 totals 15 residues. V dropped 4 bases and J dropped 2; count of bases not matched to a gene: 5. The germline CDR1 and CDR2 sequences are KGHSH and LQKENI. The CDR3 coding sequence is TGTGCCAGCTCACGACAGGGCGACGGCAATCAGCCCCAGCATTTT. Translated: CASSRQGDGNQPQHF.

This sequence joins TRBV2 and TRBJ1-2; a weak D match, TRBD1 (5 bases). The length of the CDR3 is 13 residues. With 1 base removed from V and 8 bases from J, the gap between germline ends came to 11 bases. Per the germline V gene, CDR1 is SNHLY and CDR2 is FYNNEI. The CDR3 nucleotides read TGTGCCAGCAGTGAAGTGGCAGGGAGCGGCTACACCTTC. Protein product: CASSEVAGSGYTF.

Remarks on this clone: At one of its ends the junction is not consistent with the germline gene, which may arise from a read error. This chain joins TRBV6-5 and TRBJ1-1; D may be TRBD1 (5 bases). CDR3 length: 14 residues. Germline V lookup: CDR1 MNHEY, CDR2 SVGAGI. The CDR3 sequence is CASSYSTQGLEVFF. In nucleotides, the CDR3 is TGTGCCAGCAGTTACTCGACTCAGGGACTGGAAGTTTTCTTT.

The chain has TRBV5-6 and TRBJ2-5; 13 bases line up with TRBD2. The CDR3 has 19 amino acids. V trimming: 4 bases; J trimming: 3 bases; junction bases outside the gene matches: 15. Germline V gene data show CDR1 as SGHDT and CDR2 as YYEEEE. CDR3 in amino acids: CASSGVDVFTSGREETQYF. The CDR3 nucleotides are TGTGCCAGCAGCGGCGTTGACGTGTTTACTAGCGGGAGGGAAGAGACCCAGTACTTC.

The chain employs TRBV7-8 and TRBJ1-1; D remains unclear. CDR1 is SGHVS, CDR2 FQNEAQ, per germline. With 6 bases removed from V and 1 base from J, the gap between germline ends came to 9 bases. This CDR3 contains 13 residues. In DNA, the CDR3 is TGTGCCAGCAGTCGAGGACGGAACACTGAAGCTTTCTTT. It specifies CASSRGRNTEAFF.

The rearrangement joins TRBV7-9 to TRBJ2-7; D uncertain. Germline CDR1 and CDR2: SEHNR and FQNEAQ (reference sequence). V lost 10 bases, J lost 0 bases, and 10 bases lay in between. The CDR3 consists of 12 residues. As DNA, the CDR3 is TGTGCCATAGAGGTCGTCTCCTACGAGCAGTACTTC. Its translation: CAIEVVSYEQYF.

The chain employs TRBV10-3 and TRBJ2-4; D is possibly TRBD1 or TRBD2 (6 bases each). CDR3 length equals 15 residues. V dropped 4 bases and J dropped 7 bases, with 17 bases sitting between them. Germline V lookup: CDR1 ENHRY, CDR2 SYGVKD. The CDR3 here is CAISANPGAWNIQYF. The CDR3 DNA reads TGTGCCATCAGTGCGAACCCGGGGGCCTGGAACATTCAGTACTTC.

The chain couples TRBV5-1 to TRBJ2-1; perhaps D is TRBD1 or TRBD2 (5 bases each). The length of the CDR3 is 15 residues. V was shortened by 4 bases and J by 3 bases, with 14 bases between the two germline ends. Per germline, CDR1 SGHRS and CDR2 YFSETQ. CDR3 DNA: TGCGCCAGCAGCCCGACTACAGGAATCTACAATGAGCAGTTCTTC. It is translated as CASSPTTGIYNEQFF.

The chain has TRBV9 and TRBJ1-3; no clear D gene. The CDR3 covers 17 residues. Trimming took off 0 bases at V and 4 bases at J, with 17 bases between the two ends. Germline assignment: CDR1 SGDLS and CDR2 YYNGEE. CDR3 region: CASSVADARGSGNTIYF. The CDR3 region has the DNA TGTGCCAGCAGCGTAGCTGACGCCCGAGGGTCCGGAAACACCATATATTTT. Filled out from reference TRBV9 and TRBJ1-3, the complete variable domain reads DSGVTQTPKHLITATGQRVTLRCSPRSGDLSVYWYQQSLDQGLQFLIQYYNGEERAKGNILERFSAQQFPDLHSELNLSSLELGDSALYFCASSVADARGSGNTIYFGEGSWLTVV.

This clone has only one observation. V is TRBV7-8 and J is TRBJ1-2, with 7 bases lining up with TRBD1. V shed 2 bases, J shed 3 bases, and the junction held 9 bases outside the gene matches. This CDR3 has 16 residues. Germline assignment: CDR1 SGHVS and CDR2 FQNEAQ. The CDR3 sequence: CASSLRQGKKDYGYTF. The CDR3 DNA reads as TGTGCCAGCAGCTTACGACAGGGTAAGAAGGACTATGGCTACACCTTC.